The 13 T cell receptor beta chains in this list originate from one sample, sequenced in a study of T cells in tuberculosis. Method: immunoSEQ multiplex PCR; TCRdb's copy keeps in-frame clones and lacks some. In the table there are tens of thousands of clones, more than 70% of which are singletons. The time point denotes: new active TB diagnosis, blood taken before or within 7 days of starting treatment. This sample comprised PBMCs, obtained at tuberculosis diagnosis. These receptors came from an adult with tuberculosis.

The gene calls are TRBV28 and TRBJ1-5; D gene ambiguous. Germline V gene data show CDR1 as MDHEN and CDR2 as SYDVKM. Trimming shortened V by 3 bases and J by 5 bases, and 8 bases separated the two germline ends. The CDR3 consists of 13 residues. CDR3 nucleotide sequence: TGTGCCAGCAGTTTCGGGAATGATCAGCCCCAGCATTTT. Translating it yields CASSFGNDQPQHF.

This sequence joins TRBV2 and TRBJ1-4; 8 positions agree with TRBD1. The V and J ends lost 10 bases and 5 bases, in that order; junction bases with no gene match: 9. The CDR3 spans 14 residues. Germline assignment: CDR1 SNHLY and CDR2 FYNNEI. The CDR3 nucleotides read TGTGCCACCACTGGACAGGGTGGGAATGAAAAACTGTTTTTT. Amino acid sequence: CATTGQGGNEKLFF. The whole variable domain, remainder taken from reference TRBV2 and TRBJ1-4, is EPEVTQTPSHQVTQMGQEVILRCVPISNHLYFYWYRQILGQKVEFLVSFYNNEISEKSEIFDDQFSVERPDGSNFTLKIRSTKLEDSAMYFCATTGQGGNEKLFFGSGTQLSVL.

This chain uses TRBV5-5 with TRBJ2-1, with TRBD2 matching over 8 bases. Per the germline V gene, CDR1 is SGHKS and CDR2 is YYEKEE (reference sequence). With 4 bases clipped from V and 2 bases from J, the junction kept 5 bases outside the gene matches. This CDR3 has 15 amino acids. The CDR3 reads CASSLGLATYNEQFF. The CDR3 DNA sequence: TGTGCCAGCAGCCTAGGACTAGCAACCTACAATGAGCAGTTCTTC.

The chain carries TRBV5-6 and TRBJ2-1; no clear D. CDR1 is SGHDT and CDR2 is YYEEEE in the germline V gene. The CDR3 length is 11 residues. The V end was cut by 2 bases, the J end by 8 bases, with 5 bases between. The CDR3 spells CASSFRDEQFF. Written as DNA, the CDR3 is TGTGCCAGCAGCTTTAGAGATGAGCAGTTCTTC.

J is TRBJ2-7 and V is TRBV9; a weak D match, TRBD1 (5 bases). The V and J ends lost 4 bases and 0 bases respectively, with 14 bases between them. CDR1 and CDR2 from the germline V gene are SGDLS and YYNGEE. The CDR3 is 15 residues long. The CDR3 sequence is CASSPRDGASYEQYF. CDR3 in DNA: TGTGCCAGCAGCCCAAGGGATGGGGCCTCCTACGAGCAGTACTTC.

The chain uses TRBV5-6 and TRBJ2-1; 11 positions agree with TRBD2. The CDR3 sequence is 18 residues long. Germline V gene sequence: CDR1 SGHDT, CDR2 YYEEEE. V lost 3 bases to trimming and J lost 6 bases; unmatched junction nucleotides: 14. CDR3 nucleotide sequence: TGTGCCAGCAGCTCCCTCACGGAGACTAGCGGGGTTGGCAATGAGCAGTTCTTC. Translated: CASSSLTETSGVGNEQFF. Based on the CDR3 plus reference TRBV5-6 and TRBJ2-1, the full variable domain is DAGVTQSPTHLIKTRGQQVTLRCSPKSGHDTVSWYQQALGQGPQFIFQYYEEEERQRGNFPDRFSGHQFPNYSSELNVNALLLGDSALYLCASSSLTETSGVGNEQFFGPGTRLTVL.

The chain couples TRBV6-5 to TRBJ1-6, with a possible D match to TRBD1 (5 bases). This CDR3 spans 15 amino acids. V was pared by 0 bases and J by 8 bases, with 11 bases between. Germline V gene sequence: CDR1 MNHEY, CDR2 SVGAGI. The CDR3 DNA is TGTGCCAGCAGTTACTCGATGTGGGGGGATTCACCCCTCCACTTT. Amino acid sequence: CASSYSMWGDSPLHF.

The chain links TRBV11-2 to TRBJ2-7; a weak D match, TRBD1 (6 bases). The CDR3 runs to 14 residues. Germline values: CDR1 SGHAT, CDR2 FQNNGV. Trimming pared 5 bases from V and 2 bases from J, leaving 13 bases between. The CDR3 bases are TGTGCCAGCAGCGCCGGACAGCTTGCCTACGAGCAGTACTTC. Encoded protein: CASSAGQLAYEQYF.

The V and J genes are TRBV5-6 and TRBJ2-5; possible D gene TRBD2, 6 bases. Trimming cost V 4 bases and J 1 base, with 8 bases left between them. The CDR3 has 13 residues. The germline V gene has CDR1 SGHDT and CDR2 YYEEEE. The CDR3 loop is CASSGDFQETQYF. In nucleotides, the CDR3 is TGTGCCAGCAGCGGGGACTTCCAAGAGACCCAGTACTTC.

The chain couples TRBV7-2 to TRBJ2-2; 9 positions agree with TRBD2. The CDR3 loop spans 17 amino acids. V lost 5 bases, J lost 5 bases, and 12 bases stayed unmatched. CDR1 is SGHTA and CDR2 is FQGNSA in the germline V gene. CDR3 residues: CASSPRRAGGVTGELFF. The CDR3 bases are TGTGCCAGCAGCCCCCGTAGGGCGGGAGGGGTTACCGGGGAGCTGTTTTTT. Looking up the rest from reference TRBV7-2 and TRBJ2-2 gives the full variable domain: GAGVSQSPSNKVTEKGKDVELRCDPISGHTALYWYRQSLGQGLEFLIYFQGNSAPDKSGLPSDRFSAERTGGSVSTLTIQRTQQEDSAVYLCASSPRRAGGVTGELFFGEGSRLTVL.

The CDR3 region is CASNGQGAPGNTIYF. For the CDR3, the DNA is TGTGCCAGCAACGGACAGGGGGCGCCTGGAAACACCATATATTTT. V is TRBV9 and J is TRBJ1-3; 11 nucleotides align to TRBD1. Germline V gives CDR1 SGDLS, CDR2 YYNGEE. The V segment lost 6 bases and the J segment 2 bases; nucleotides outside the gene matches: 4. The CDR3 is 15 residues long. Combining the CDR3 with reference TRBV9 and TRBJ1-3 gives the whole variable domain DSGVTQTPKHLITATGQRVTLRCSPRSGDLSVYWYQQSLDQGLQFLIQYYNGEERAKGNILERFSAQQFPDLHSELNLSSLELGDSALYFCASNGQGAPGNTIYFGEGSWLTVV.

The sample holds a few counts of this clone. The rearrangement links TRBV2 to TRBJ1-6, with a weak D call TRBD1 (6 bases). V lost 4 bases to trimming and J lost 3 bases, with 13 bases between them. Germline-derived CDR1 and CDR2 are SNHLY and FYNNEI. The CDR3 has 16 amino acids. CDR3 in DNA: TGTGCCAGCAGTGCCAGAGGACAGAACTATAATTCACCCCTCCACTTT. Translation gives CASSARGQNYNSPLHF.

This clone appeared a few times. This chain links TRBV5-1 with TRBJ1-2; 9 bases are a match to TRBD1. CDR3 length: 13 residues. Germline V CDR1 and CDR2: SGHRS, YFSETQ. Germline trimming cut 4 bases from V and 2 bases from J; bases unmatched to any gene: 0. The CDR3 here is CASSGTGNYGYTF. DNA for the CDR3: TGCGCCAGCAGCGGGACAGGGAACTATGGCTACACCTTC.